The next 18 T cell receptor beta chains were all read from a single sample in a study of human T cells and chemical hapten exposure. This sample's time point: patch test 2, 6 weeks after DPC sensitization. Described treatment: therapeutic diphenylcyclopropenone sensitization with weekly scalp DPC. A single record per CDR3 protein comes from TCRdb applying MiXCR to the RACE reads. Counted here are under 85,000 distinct CDR3 sequences, under 13% occurring once; the ten biggest clones make up around 6.8%. The sample consisted of whole blood, taken in connection with sensitization to the hapten diphenylcyclopropenone (DPC). Receptors originate from a woman aged 45 to 65 with alopecia areata. Some clones in this sample may be carry-over from other donors' samples.

In its sample, this clonotype was seen many times. The chain recombines TRBV20-1 with TRBJ2-1; 8 bases line up with TRBD2. V trimming: 1 base; J trimming: 9 bases; junction bases outside the gene matches: 11. The CDR3 loop spans 15 amino acids. Germline CDR1 is DFQATT and CDR2 is SNEGSKA (reference sequence). CDR3 loop: CSARGGAGDDGEQFF. In DNA form, the CDR3 reads TGCAGTGCTAGAGGGGGAGCGGGAGATGACGGTGAGCAGTTCTTC.

The chain couples TRBV3-1 to TRBJ2-3; 9 bases map to TRBD2. Germline assignment: CDR1 LGHDT and CDR2 YNNKEL (reference sequence). After removal of 4 bases from V and 4 bases from J, the junction contained 6 bases not matched to a gene. CDR3 size: 15 residues. The CDR3 loop is CASSPLAGLSDTQYF. The CDR3 DNA is TGTGCCAGCAGCCCCCTAGCGGGACTGTCAGATACGCAGTATTTT.

In this sample, this clonotype turned up many times. The CDR3: CASRPLTSGSPKETQYF. DNA of the CDR3: TGTGCCAGCAGACCCCTTACTAGCGGGAGCCCCAAGGAGACCCAGTACTTC. The rearrangement uses TRBV7-6 and TRBJ2-5, with 11 bases identical to TRBD2. CDR1 and CDR2 (germline): SGHVS, FNYEAQ. V lost 6 bases to trimming and J lost 5 bases; unmatched junction nucleotides: 14. This CDR3 has 17 residues.

This clonotype was recorded many times. V is TRBV2 and J is TRBJ2-1, with 10 nucleotides matching TRBD2. The CDR3 has 14 amino acids. Germline CDR1 and CDR2: SNHLY and FYNNEI. V was pared by 1 base and J by 11 bases, with 5 bases of the junction left unmatched. The CDR3 spells CASSEGVAGGQQFF. In DNA form, the CDR3 reads TGTGCCAGCAGTGAAGGGGTAGCGGGAGGCCAGCAGTTCTTC.

This clonotype has just a few counts. V gene TRBV12-3 or TRBV12-4 combines with J gene TRBJ2-1; 10 bases align to TRBD2. V was clipped by 6 bases and J by 4 bases; unmatched bases: 9. This CDR3 spans 16 amino acids. CDR3 residues: CASSINRAGGYNEQFF. As DNA, the CDR3 is TGTGCCAGCAGCATAAACCGAGCGGGAGGGTACAATGAGCAGTTCTTC.

The sample holds many counts of this clonotype. A junction end diverges from the germline sequence, so it may reflect a read error. The chain combines TRBV7-9 with TRBJ2-1; 9 bases are a match to TRBD1. The CDR3 covers 16 residues. Germline-derived CDR1 and CDR2 are SEHNR and FQNEAQ (reference sequence). The chain's CDR3 is CASILFRDREYNEQFF. The DNA of the CDR3 is TGTGCCAGCATCTTATTCCGGGACAGGGAGTACAATGAGCAGTTCTTC.

A few counts support this clonotype. The V call is TRBV27, the J call TRBJ2-7, with 8 bases aligning to TRBD2. CDR3 length: 15 amino acids. J was trimmed by 1 base and V by 2 bases; bases with no gene match: 4. Looked up from germline, CDR1 is MNHEY and CDR2 is SMNVEV (reference sequence). The CDR3 DNA reads TGTGCCAGCAGTTTACGAGCGGGGGAGTCCTACGAGCAGTACTTC. As protein: CASSLRAGESYEQYF.

In this sample, this clonotype turned up many times. The gene calls are TRBV19 and TRBJ2-2; D possibly corresponds to TRBD1 (5 bases). V was clipped by 5 bases and J by 6 bases, with 19 bases between them. The CDR3 totals 16 residues. The germline gives CDR1 LNHDA, CDR2 SQIVND (reference sequence). The CDR3 coding sequence is TGTGCCAGTAGTCTATATACCCCCCAGGGTTCCGGGGAGCTGTTTTTT. Translation gives CASSLYTPQGSGELFF.

In this sample, this clonotype turned up many times. V is TRBV19 and J is TRBJ1-5; D gene uncertain. The CDR3 consists of 13 residues. The ends were cut back, 3 bases at V and 3 bases at J, with 6 bases in the middle. In germline, CDR1 is LNHDA, CDR2 SQIVND (reference sequence). The CDR3: CASSIDFNQPQHF. CDR3 bases: TGTGCCAGTAGTATCGATTTCAATCAGCCCCAGCATTTT.

This chain links TRBV3-1 with TRBJ2-7, with TRBD2 identical over 7 bases. With V trimmed by 4 bases and J by 5 bases, 14 bases remained unmatched. The CDR3 spans 16 residues. Germline V gene lookup returns CDR1 LGHDT and CDR2 YNNKEL (reference sequence). CDR3 amino acids: CASSPTWTRMVDEQYF. Here the CDR3 DNA reads TGTGCCAGCAGCCCGACCTGGACTAGGATGGTCGACGAGCAGTACTTC.

The table lists this clonotype with a few counts. The chain recombines TRBV20-1 with TRBJ2-3; 9 bases line up with TRBD2. Trimming cost V 2 bases and J 4 bases; bases outside gene matches: 13. The CDR3 totals 17 residues. CDR1 is DFQATT and CDR2 is SNEGSKA in the germline V gene (reference sequence). The CDR3 protein is CSARSPGSGREADTQYF. In DNA form, the CDR3 reads TGCAGTGCTAGATCCCCGGGTAGCGGGAGAGAGGCAGATACGCAGTATTTT.

This rearrangement joins TRBV7-9 to TRBJ2-1; TRBD1 agrees at 8 bases. V gave up 3 bases and J gave up 10 bases; unmatched junction bases: 8. The germline V gene has CDR1 SEHNR and CDR2 FQNEAQ (reference sequence). The CDR3 runs to 14 residues. CDR3 sequence reads: CASSFPGQGREQFF. CDR3 DNA: TGTGCCAGCAGCTTTCCAGGACAGGGTCGAGAGCAGTTCTTC.

This clonotype has at least ten counts. CDR3 DNA: TGTGCCAGCTCACCAGGGGGTCGTCAGCCCCAGCATTTT. This encodes CASSPGGRQPQHF. The chain has TRBV18 and TRBJ1-5; D is possibly TRBD1 (5 bases). The V end was cut by 2 bases, the J end by 6 bases, with 8 bases between. CDR3 size: 13 residues. Looked up from germline, CDR1 is KGHSH and CDR2 is LQKENI.

The DNA for the CDR3 is TGTGCCAGCAGTCCGGGACAGGGGAGGTACGAGCAGTACTTC. Its protein is CASSPGQGRYEQYF. The J gene is TRBJ2-7, the V gene TRBV6-5, with 10 bases identical to TRBD1. The CDR3 covers 14 residues. The trim removed 5 bases at V and 4 bases at J, leaving 5 bases unmatched. Germline CDR1 MNHEY, CDR2 SVGAGI.

This clonotype occurred a few times. The chain joins TRBV20-1 to TRBJ2-1, with 12 bases aligning to TRBD2. The CDR3 covers 16 residues. J was trimmed by 4 bases and V by 1 base; bases with no gene match: 5. Germline-derived CDR1 and CDR2 are DFQATT and SNEGSKA (reference sequence). The CDR3 loop is CSARAPGLAGYNEQFF. CDR3 coding DNA: TGCAGTGCTAGAGCTCCCGGACTAGCGGGATACAATGAGCAGTTCTTC.

The chain recombines TRBV12-5 with TRBJ2-3, with TRBD2 matching over 10 bases. The ends lost 5 bases at V and 3 bases at J; junction bases unmatched: 8. CDR3 length: 16 amino acids. The germline V gene has CDR1 LGHNT and CDR2 FRNRAP. This chain's CDR3 is CASGVAASGRTDTQYF. For the CDR3, the DNA is TGTGCTAGTGGTGTCGCCGCTAGCGGGAGAACAGATACGCAGTATTTT. Looking up the rest from reference TRBV12-5 and TRBJ2-3 gives the full variable domain: DARVTQTPRHKVTEMGQEVTMRCQPILGHNTVFWYRQTMMQGLELLAYFRNRAPLDDSGMPKDRFSAEMPDATLATLKIQPSEPRDSAVYFCASGVAASGRTDTQYFGPGTRLTVL.

This clonotype was counted at least ten times. This chain joins TRBV2 and TRBJ2-2; 7 positions match TRBD1. Germline V gene lookup returns CDR1 SNHLY and CDR2 FYNNEI. Germline trimming cut 4 bases from V and 1 base from J; bases unmatched to any gene: 6. CDR3 length equals 16 residues. The DNA for the CDR3 is TGTGCCAGCAGTGTCGAAAGGGGGCAGAACACCGGGGAGCTGTTTTTT. The encoded protein is CASSVERGQNTGELFF. Full variable domain (missing parts from reference TRBV2 and TRBJ2-2): EPEVTQTPSHQVTQMGQEVILRCVPISNHLYFYWYRQILGQKVEFLVSFYNNEISEKSEIFDDQFSVERPDGSNFTLKIRSTKLEDSAMYFCASSVERGQNTGELFFGEGSRLTVL.

This clonotype was recorded at least ten times. The J gene is TRBJ2-4, the V gene TRBV12-3 or TRBV12-4; D gene unclear. Deletions cut 4 bases from V and 5 bases from J, with 15 bases between. The CDR3 covers 15 residues. CDR3 nucleotides: TGTGCCAGCAGTTCCCCCTGGGGTCCTGAAAACATTCAGTACTTC. Its translation: CASSSPWGPENIQYF.